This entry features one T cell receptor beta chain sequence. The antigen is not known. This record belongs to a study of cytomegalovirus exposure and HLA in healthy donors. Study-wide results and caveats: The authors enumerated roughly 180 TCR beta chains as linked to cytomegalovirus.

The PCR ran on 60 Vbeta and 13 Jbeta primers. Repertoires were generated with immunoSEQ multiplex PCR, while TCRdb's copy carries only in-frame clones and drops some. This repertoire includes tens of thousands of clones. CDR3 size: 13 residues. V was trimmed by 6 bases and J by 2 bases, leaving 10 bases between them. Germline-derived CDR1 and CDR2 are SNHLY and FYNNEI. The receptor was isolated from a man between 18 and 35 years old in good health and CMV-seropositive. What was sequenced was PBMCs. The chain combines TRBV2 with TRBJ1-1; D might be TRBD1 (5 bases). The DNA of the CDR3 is TGTGCCAGCAGGGTGACAGCTAACACTGAAGCTTTCTTT. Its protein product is CASRVTANTEAFF.